These T cell receptor beta chains were read from a single sample in a study of blood T cell repertoires in COVID-19. The method was immunoSEQ multiplex PCR; TCRdb's version includes in-frame clones alone and lacks a portion of them. Here the sample spans roughly 150,000 clones, around 90% being singletons. Material for sequencing was peripheral blood. The receptors originated from a man aged 50 to 60 who had recovered from COVID-19. CDR3s include the opening cysteine and the closing phenylalanine or tryptophan. Each record gives: D gene, V gene, clone size, J gene, CDR3 DNA, CDR3 protein. The D gene is left open where the match is weak. Where a row states a size, it is once, few, many or the class of an expanded clone; other rows omit it.

D gene: -
V gene: TRBV14
clone size: -
J gene: TRBJ1-3
CDR3 DNA: TGTGCCAGCAGCCAGTCCAGGGCGCTCTCTGGAAACACCATATATTTT
CDR3 protein: CASSQSRALSGNTIYF

D gene: TRBD1
V gene: TRBV10-2
clone size: -
J gene: TRBJ1-3
CDR3 DNA: TGCGCCAGCAGTGCAAATCACAGGGGGTCCGGAAACACCATATATTTT
CDR3 protein: CASSANHRGSGNTIYF

D gene: -
V gene: TRBV28
clone size: -
J gene: TRBJ1-2
CDR3 DNA: TGTGCCAGCAGACAAACTAACTATGGCTACACCTTC
CDR3 protein: CASRQTNYGYTF

D gene: -
V gene: TRBV4-3
clone size: -
J gene: TRBJ2-7
CDR3 DNA: TGCGCCAGCAGCCAAGTGGGGGCCGAGCAGTACTTC
CDR3 protein: CASSQVGAEQYF

D gene: -
V gene: TRBV5-4
clone size: -
J gene: TRBJ2-6
CDR3 DNA: TGTGCCAGCAGCCTAGGGGGGGACGGGGCCAACGTCCTGACTTTC
CDR3 protein: CASSLGGDGANVLTF

D gene: TRBD1
V gene: TRBV7-2
clone size: -
J gene: TRBJ2-1
CDR3 DNA: TGTGCCAGCAGCTTTGGGACAGGTGACGAGCAGTTCTTC
CDR3 protein: CASSFGTGDEQFF

D gene: -
V gene: TRBV6-2/TRBV6-3
clone size: -
J gene: TRBJ1-1
CDR3 DNA: -
CDR3 protein: CASSYWGTGTFF

D gene: -
V gene: TRBV15
clone size: -
J gene: TRBJ2-2
CDR3 DNA: TGTGCCACCCACAAGACCGGACATATGAACACCGGGGAGCTGTTTTTT
CDR3 protein: CATHKTGHMNTGELFF

D gene: -
V gene: TRBV19
clone size: -
J gene: TRBJ1-2
CDR3 DNA: TGTGCCAGTAGTTATGAGGCGAACTATGGCTACACCTTC
CDR3 protein: CASSYEANYGYTF

D gene: TRBD2
V gene: TRBV3-1/TRBV3-2
clone size: -
J gene: TRBJ2-1
CDR3 DNA: TGTGCCAGCAGCCTACTTGGACTAGCCGGATGGTACAATGAGCAGTTCTTC
CDR3 protein: CASSLLGLAGWYNEQFF

D gene: -
V gene: TRBV19
clone size: -
J gene: TRBJ2-7
CDR3 DNA: TGTGCCAGTAGTTCAAAGACAGAGCCCTACGAGCAGTACTTC
CDR3 protein: CASSSKTEPYEQYF

D gene: -
V gene: TRBV27
clone size: -
J gene: TRBJ2-3
CDR3 DNA: TGTGCCAGCACGGGCCCCGTCGGGAGAGCAGATACGCAGTATTTT
CDR3 protein: CASTGPVGRADTQYF

D gene: -
V gene: TRBV5-5
clone size: -
J gene: TRBJ2-5
CDR3 DNA: TGTGCCAGCAGCTACCAGCAGGGAGAGACCCAGTACTTC
CDR3 protein: CASSYQQGETQYF

D gene: TRBD1
V gene: TRBV12-5
clone size: -
J gene: TRBJ2-1
CDR3 DNA: TGTGCTAGTGCAGGGGACAGATACAATGAGCAGTTCTTC
CDR3 protein: CASAGDRYNEQFF

D gene: TRBD2
V gene: TRBV25-1
clone size: once
J gene: TRBJ2-5
CDR3 DNA: TGTGCCAGCAGTGACCCCCAGGGACTAGCGGGGACGGAGACCCAGTACTTC
CDR3 protein: CASSDPQGLAGTETQYF

D gene: TRBD1
V gene: TRBV9
clone size: -
J gene: TRBJ1-3
CDR3 DNA: TGTGCCAGCAGCGTAGGCAGGGGGGACACCATATATTTT
CDR3 protein: CASSVGRGDTIYF

D gene: -
V gene: TRBV29-1
clone size: -
J gene: TRBJ2-5
CDR3 DNA: TGCAGCGTTGAAGATCCGGGACAAACGTCCCAAGAGACCCAGTACTTC
CDR3 protein: CSVEDPGQTSQETQYF

D gene: TRBD1
V gene: TRBV19
clone size: -
J gene: TRBJ1-2
CDR3 DNA: TGTGCCAGTAGTGATGACAGGGGGATTAACTATGGCTACACCTTC
CDR3 protein: CASSDDRGINYGYTF

D gene: TRBD1
V gene: TRBV12-5
clone size: -
J gene: TRBJ2-1
CDR3 DNA: TGTGCTAGTGGTTCCAGAGTTTGGACAGGGGGCATGGATGAGCAGTTCTTC
CDR3 protein: CASGSRVWTGGMDEQFF

D gene: -
V gene: TRBV6-2/TRBV6-3
clone size: -
J gene: TRBJ1-1
CDR3 DNA: TGTGCCAGCAGTTACGTCCAAGGACATGAAGCTTTCTTT
CDR3 protein: CASSYVQGHEAFF

D gene: TRBD1
V gene: TRBV27
clone size: -
J gene: TRBJ2-7
CDR3 DNA: TGTGCCAGCAGTTTATCTACGCTGGGGACAGTAAGACCAGACGAGCAGTACTTC
CDR3 protein: CASSLSTLGTVRPDEQYF

D gene: -
V gene: TRBV5-6
clone size: -
J gene: TRBJ1-2
CDR3 DNA: TGTGCCAGCAGCTTGGCCTCGACAGGCCACTATGGCTACACCTTC
CDR3 protein: CASSLASTGHYGYTF

D gene: TRBD1
V gene: TRBV2
clone size: once
J gene: TRBJ2-7
CDR3 DNA: TGTGCCAGCAGTCCGGGACAGGGAGGGCTCGAGCAGTACTTC
CDR3 protein: CASSPGQGGLEQYF

D gene: -
V gene: TRBV7-6
clone size: -
J gene: TRBJ2-2
CDR3 DNA: TGTGCCAGCAGCTTAATGAGGAACACCGGGGAGCTGTTTTTT
CDR3 protein: CASSLMRNTGELFF

D gene: -
V gene: TRBV18
clone size: -
J gene: TRBJ2-1
CDR3 DNA: TGTGCCAGCTCACCAGTGGGCGGGCCCTCGAACAATGAGCAGTTCTTC
CDR3 protein: CASSPVGGPSNNEQFF

D gene: TRBD2
V gene: TRBV7-9
clone size: -
J gene: TRBJ2-3
CDR3 DNA: TGTGCCAGCAGCTTGGGGGAGGGCGTCACAGATACGCAGTATTTT
CDR3 protein: CASSLGEGVTDTQYF

D gene: -
V gene: TRBV18
clone size: -
J gene: TRBJ2-5
CDR3 DNA: TGTGCCAGCTCACCACAACAGGGCAGGGAGACCCAGTACTTC
CDR3 protein: CASSPQQGRETQYF

D gene: -
V gene: TRBV19
clone size: -
J gene: TRBJ2-2
CDR3 DNA: TGTGCCAGTAGTACCCCCCGGGGAGCCGTGAACACCGGGGAGCTGTTTTTT
CDR3 protein: CASSTPRGAVNTGELFF

D gene: -
V gene: TRBV7-2
clone size: -
J gene: TRBJ2-7
CDR3 DNA: TGTGCCAGCAGCGGGGGCGGGGGTCGCTACGAGCAGTACTTC
CDR3 protein: CASSGGGGRYEQYF

D gene: -
V gene: TRBV18
clone size: once
J gene: TRBJ2-5
CDR3 DNA: TGTGCCAGCTCACCGAGACTGCGGGAGACCCAGTACTTC
CDR3 protein: CASSPRLRETQYF

D gene: TRBD1
V gene: TRBV9
clone size: -
J gene: TRBJ1-6
CDR3 DNA: TGTGCCAGCAGCGCTACAGGGGGCAGGGATTCACCCCTCCACTTT
CDR3 protein: CASSATGGRDSPLHF

D gene: TRBD2
V gene: TRBV7-2
clone size: -
J gene: TRBJ2-7
CDR3 DNA: TGTGCCAGCAGCTTAGCAGGGCTAGCGGGAGGGCCGGGTAGGTACTACGAGCAGTACTTC
CDR3 protein: CASSLAGLAGGPGRYYEQYF

D gene: TRBD2
V gene: TRBV11-2
clone size: -
J gene: TRBJ2-3
CDR3 DNA: TGTGCCAGCAGCTTAGCGTGGCTAGCGGGGGCCCCCAGGGATACGCAGTATTTT
CDR3 protein: CASSLAWLAGAPRDTQYF

D gene: TRBD1
V gene: TRBV6-5
clone size: -
J gene: TRBJ2-2
CDR3 DNA: TGTGCCAGCAGTTACACCGGACAGGGAAACACCGGGGAGCTGTTTTTT
CDR3 protein: CASSYTGQGNTGELFF

D gene: -
V gene: TRBV28
clone size: -
J gene: TRBJ1-5
CDR3 DNA: TGTGCCAGCAAGGGGCAGGGTCTTGTTCAGCCCCAGCATTTT
CDR3 protein: CASKGQGLVQPQHF

D gene: TRBD2
V gene: TRBV6-5
clone size: -
J gene: TRBJ2-7
CDR3 DNA: TGTGCCAGCGGGGGTAGCGGGAGCTACGAGCAGTACTTC
CDR3 protein: CASGGSGSYEQYF

D gene: -
V gene: TRBV4-1
clone size: -
J gene: TRBJ1-5
CDR3 DNA: TGCGCCAGCAGCCAAGGACAGAATCAGCCCCAGCATTTT
CDR3 protein: CASSQGQNQPQHF

D gene: -
V gene: TRBV4-2
clone size: -
J gene: TRBJ1-1
CDR3 DNA: TGTGCCAGCAGCCAAGAACGCGGGTTGATGAACACTGAAGCTTTCTTT
CDR3 protein: CASSQERGLMNTEAFF

D gene: TRBD2
V gene: TRBV11-2
clone size: -
J gene: TRBJ2-7
CDR3 DNA: TGTGCCAGCAGCCCTACTAGCGGGGGAAACTACGAGCAGTACTTC
CDR3 protein: CASSPTSGGNYEQYF

D gene: TRBD1
V gene: TRBV4-1
clone size: -
J gene: TRBJ2-6
CDR3 DNA: TGCGCCAGCAGCCAAACGGACAGGGGTTCTGGGGCCAACGTCCTGACTTTC
CDR3 protein: CASSQTDRGSGANVLTF

D gene: -
V gene: TRBV3-1/TRBV3-2
clone size: -
J gene: TRBJ1-2
CDR3 DNA: TGTGCCAGCAGCCAAGGATCGGTTAACTATGGCTACACCTTC
CDR3 protein: CASSQGSVNYGYTF